One sample yielded the 18 T cell receptor beta chains listed below, sequenced in a study of response to subunit inactivated influenza vaccine (dated by TCRdb to between 2017 and 2018). Library preparation employed RT-PCR. TCRdb names Illumina HiSeq 2500 as the instrument used. TCRdb passed the public sequencing reads through fastp at Q25 and MiXCR, retaining productive beta sequences. Each CDR3 protein appears once, grouped with its most common genes and DNA. For this sample the table gives about 700,000 distinct CDR3 sequences, of which around 14% were detected only once. The ten largest clones take up around 7.3% of the sample. The sequencing used PBMCs from blood, collected 14 to 15 days before vaccination. The receptors come from a man aged 45-65 years who received an inactivated influenza vaccine. Donor details come from another sample of the same person, matched by shared clones.

This clonotype was counted a single time. The chain carries TRBV19 and TRBJ2-2, with D maybe TRBD2 (5 bases). The germline V gene has CDR1 LNHDA and CDR2 SQIVND (reference sequence). With 5 bases removed from V and 6 bases from J, the gap between germline ends came to 19 bases. The CDR3 runs 16 residues. The CDR3 nucleotides are TGTGCCAGTAGTCCCCGGACTCCTCCGGTTGCCGGGGAGCTGTTTTTT. Translating it yields CASSPRTPPVAGELFF.

This clonotype was detected many times. V gene TRBV11-2 combines with J gene TRBJ2-1; no firm D call. The CDR3 loop spans 13 amino acids. V shed 1 base and J shed 9 bases, with 10 bases lying between them. Germline V gene sequence: CDR1 SGHAT, CDR2 FQNNGV. The CDR3 nucleotides are TGTGCCAGCAGCTTAGTCGTCCGAACTGAGCAGTTCTTC. Translated, it gives CASSLVVRTEQFF.

V and J are TRBV5-1 and TRBJ2-7, with D hard to call. CDR1 and CDR2 from the germline V gene are SGHRS and YFSETQ. Trimming stripped 4 bases from V and 3 bases from J, with 17 bases between. CDR3 length equals 15 residues. The CDR3 reads CASSNGPVGNYEQYF. The CDR3 nucleotides are TGCGCCAGCAGCAACGGACCGGTGGGTAACTACGAGCAGTACTTC.

The chain links TRBV2 to TRBJ2-2, with D unresolved. The CDR3 totals 14 residues. The V and J ends lost 6 bases and 5 bases respectively, with 13 bases between them. Germline V gene lookup returns CDR1 SNHLY and CDR2 FYNNEI. CDR3 amino acids: CASRRRATTGELFF. CDR3 nucleotides: TGTGCCAGCAGGAGAAGGGCAACGACCGGGGAGCTGTTTTTT.

This clonotype has a handful of counts. The chain uses TRBV28 and TRBJ2-7; unclear D gene. Per the germline V gene, CDR1 is MDHEN and CDR2 is SYDVKM. Trimming shortened V by 5 bases and J by 7 bases, and 18 bases separated the two germline ends. The CDR3 is 14 residues long. The CDR3 nucleotides read TGTGCCAGCAGTGGCGGACCCTTTAAGGGAGAGCAGTACTTC. This gives the protein CASSGGPFKGEQYF.

The chain joins TRBV15 to TRBJ2-5; D not certain. The length of the CDR3 is 15 residues. Trimming removed 0 bases from V and 1 base from J, with 9 bases in between. Germline V gene sequence: CDR1 LNHNV, CDR2 YYDKDF (reference sequence). The CDR3 coding sequence is TGTGCCACCAGCAGAGATCGGAACACCCAAGAGACCCAGTACTTC. This translates into CATSRDRNTQETQYF.

This clonotype has a count of ten or more. The chain carries TRBV9 and TRBJ2-1; D may be TRBD2 (6 bases). The CDR3 has 14 residues. V was cut by 4 bases and J by 4 bases, with 12 bases left in between. Germline V lookup: CDR1 SGDLS, CDR2 YYNGEE. The CDR3 reads CASSPSGSYNEQFF. The CDR3 DNA is TGTGCCAGCAGCCCAAGCGGGTCATACAATGAGCAGTTCTTC.

This chain joins TRBV20-1 and TRBJ1-2; D gene unclear. CDR3 size: 12 residues. V was pared by 1 base and J by 4 bases, with 7 bases between. Germline-derived CDR1 and CDR2 are DFQATT and SNEGSKA (reference sequence). The CDR3 sequence: CSARGGPYGYTF. The DNA for the CDR3 is TGCAGTGCTAGAGGCGGTCCCTATGGCTACACCTTC.

A few counts support this clonotype. The V and J genes are TRBV9 and TRBJ2-3, with 11 bases matching TRBD2. J gave up 0 bases and V 4 bases, and 4 bases lay outside the gene matches. The CDR3 contains 16 residues. Germline V CDR1 and CDR2: SGDLS, YYNGEE. CDR3 DNA: TGTGCCAGCAGCTCGGGACTAGCGGTAAGCACAGATACGCAGTATTTT. Translated: CASSSGLAVSTDTQYF. The full variable domain, its missing parts supplied by reference TRBV9 and TRBJ2-3, is DSGVTQTPKHLITATGQRVTLRCSPRSGDLSVYWYQQSLDQGLQFLIQYYNGEERAKGNILERFSAQQFPDLHSELNLSSLELGDSALYFCASSSGLAVSTDTQYFGPGTRLTVL.

A few counts support this clonotype. The chain joins TRBV6-5 to TRBJ1-1, with D perhaps matching TRBD1 (6 bases). The germline gives CDR1 MNHEY, CDR2 SVGAGI. The CDR3 consists of 14 residues. V lost 0 bases, J lost 6 bases, and 11 bases lay in between. The CDR3 loop reads CASSYSRGSAEAFF. CDR3 in DNA: TGTGCCAGCAGTTACTCCAGGGGTTCGGCTGAAGCTTTCTTT.

This clonotype was observed a few times. The chain carries TRBV7-9 and TRBJ1-4; D ambiguous. Trimming took 1 base from V and 0 from J, leaving 9 bases between them. Germline-derived CDR1 and CDR2 are SEHNR and FQNEAQ (reference sequence). The CDR3 spans 16 residues. CDR3 sequence (DNA): TGTGCCAGCAGCTTAGGGACCCTCGCAACTAATGAAAAACTGTTTTTT. Its translation: CASSLGTLATNEKLFF. Looking up the rest from reference TRBV7-9 and TRBJ1-4 gives the full variable domain: DTGVSQNPRHKITKRGQNVTFRCDPISEHNRLYWYRQTLGQGPEFLTYFQNEAQLEKSRLLSDRFSAERPKGSFSTLEIQRTEQGDSAMYLCASSLGTLATNEKLFFGSGTQLSVL.

Ten or more counts support this clonotype. This rearrangement joins TRBV12-3 or TRBV12-4 to TRBJ1-1; D unresolved. V was pared by 6 bases and J by 5 bases, with 10 bases between. CDR3 size: 12 residues. This CDR3 is CASSRTETEAFF. The CDR3 coding sequence is TGTGCCAGCAGCCGGACGGAGACTGAAGCTTTCTTT.

This clonotype was counted ten times or more. The V gene is TRBV29-1, the J gene TRBJ1-1; D might be TRBD1 (5 bases). The CDR3 contains 12 residues. The germline V gene encodes CDR1 SQVTM and CDR2 ANQGSEA. Trimming stripped 3 bases from V and 4 bases from J, with 9 bases between. Here the CDR3 DNA reads TGCAGCGTTGATAAGGGGAGCACTGAAGCTTTCTTT. Translation gives CSVDKGSTEAFF.

This clonotype was observed a handful of times. The V and J genes are TRBV25-1 and TRBJ2-7; possible D gene TRBD2, 5 bases. The V end was cut by 3 bases, the J end by 2 bases, with 11 bases between. The CDR3 sequence is 14 residues long. Germline CDR1 and CDR2: MGHDK and SYGVNS. CDR3 DNA: TGTGCCAGCAGTGACCGGGGAAGGGCCTACGAGCAGTACTTC. It yields the protein CASSDRGRAYEQYF.

This clonotype was observed a handful of times. This chain links TRBV6-5 with TRBJ2-2; TRBD2 agrees at 10 bases. The CDR3 loop spans 15 amino acids. The germline V gene has CDR1 MNHEY and CDR2 SVGAGI. V shed 2 bases, J shed 6 bases, and the junction held 3 bases outside the gene matches. CDR3 coding DNA: TGTGCCAGCAGTTACGGACTAGCGGCGGCCGGGGAGCTGTTTTTT. It yields the protein CASSYGLAAAGELFF.

This clonotype was counted between two and nine times. The chain combines TRBV9 with TRBJ2-2, with 8 positions matching TRBD2. Germline CDR1 reads SGDLS; CDR2 reads YYNGEE. With V trimmed by 2 bases and J by 2 bases, 5 bases remained unmatched. The CDR3 is made up of 16 amino acids. CDR3 nucleotide sequence: TGTGCCAGCAGCGTTCGACTAGCGCGAAACACCGGGGAGCTGTTTTTT. This sequence encodes CASSVRLARNTGELFF. The variable domain in full, with the rest retrieved from reference TRBV9 and TRBJ2-2, is DSGVTQTPKHLITATGQRVTLRCSPRSGDLSVYWYQQSLDQGLQFLIQYYNGEERAKGNILERFSAQQFPDLHSELNLSSLELGDSALYFCASSVRLARNTGELFFGEGSRLTVL.

This clonotype was found a few times. J is TRBJ2-7 and V is TRBV7-2; D unresolved. Trimming stripped 0 bases from V and 2 bases from J, with 8 bases between. This CDR3 contains 14 residues. The germline V gene encodes CDR1 SGHTA and CDR2 FQGNSA. The CDR3: CASSLAVVPYEQYF. The CDR3 DNA reads as TGTGCCAGCAGCTTAGCGGTCGTCCCCTACGAGCAGTACTTC.

This clonotype has ten or more counts. The V call is TRBV10-3, the J call TRBJ2-1; 16 bases are shared with TRBD2. Germline lookup yields CDR1 ENHRY and CDR2 SYGVKD. After removal of 4 bases from V and 0 bases from J, the junction contained 12 bases not matched to a gene. This CDR3 spans 21 amino acids. Written as DNA, the CDR3 is TGTGCCATCAGTGGTCTTGGGACGGGACTAGCGGGGGGGCTCTCCTACAATGAGCAGTTCTTC. This encodes CAISGLGTGLAGGLSYNEQFF.